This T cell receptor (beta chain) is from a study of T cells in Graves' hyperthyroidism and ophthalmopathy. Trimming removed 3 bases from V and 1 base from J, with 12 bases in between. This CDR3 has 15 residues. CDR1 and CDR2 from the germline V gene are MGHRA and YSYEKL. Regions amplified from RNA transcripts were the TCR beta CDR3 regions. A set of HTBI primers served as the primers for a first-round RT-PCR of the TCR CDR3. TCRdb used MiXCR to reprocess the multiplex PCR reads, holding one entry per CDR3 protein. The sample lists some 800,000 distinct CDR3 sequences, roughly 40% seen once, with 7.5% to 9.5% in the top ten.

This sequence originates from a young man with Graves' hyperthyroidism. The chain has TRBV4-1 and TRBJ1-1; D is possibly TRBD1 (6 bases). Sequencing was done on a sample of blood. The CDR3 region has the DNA TGCGCCAGCAGCCACGTGACAGGCCCGAACACTGAAGCTTTCTTT. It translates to CASSHVTGPNTEAFF.